Below, one TCR beta chain is given with its context. Study processing details: Amplification of reference gene primers provided the estimated nucleated cell counts. TCRdb's table, derived via immunoSEQ multiplex PCR, lists solely in-frame clones and lacks some. That table is the source of V, J and clone size, and D and trimming were worked out from the DNA. The profile covers under 200,000 clones, with 80% to 85% appearing a single time and over 12% taken by the ten largest. This sample was included in a study of blood T cell repertoires in COVID-19. The overall study: Sites across the United States, Italy and Spain contributed samples from acute and convalescent COVID-19. Sample material is recorded as cDNA or gDNA derived from T cells, B-cell-depleted T cells, or PBMCs.

The V end lost 1 base, the J end lost 7 bases, and 3 bases lay between the germline ends. Germline loops: CDR1 SGDLS, CDR2 YYNGEE. There are 12 residues in the CDR3. This sequence originates from a young man with active or convalescent COVID-19. The specimen was peripheral blood. The chain couples TRBV9 to TRBJ1-6; no firm D call. In DNA, the CDR3 is TGTGCCAGCAGCGTAACAAATTCACCCCTCCACTTT. Amino acids: CASSVTNSPLHF.